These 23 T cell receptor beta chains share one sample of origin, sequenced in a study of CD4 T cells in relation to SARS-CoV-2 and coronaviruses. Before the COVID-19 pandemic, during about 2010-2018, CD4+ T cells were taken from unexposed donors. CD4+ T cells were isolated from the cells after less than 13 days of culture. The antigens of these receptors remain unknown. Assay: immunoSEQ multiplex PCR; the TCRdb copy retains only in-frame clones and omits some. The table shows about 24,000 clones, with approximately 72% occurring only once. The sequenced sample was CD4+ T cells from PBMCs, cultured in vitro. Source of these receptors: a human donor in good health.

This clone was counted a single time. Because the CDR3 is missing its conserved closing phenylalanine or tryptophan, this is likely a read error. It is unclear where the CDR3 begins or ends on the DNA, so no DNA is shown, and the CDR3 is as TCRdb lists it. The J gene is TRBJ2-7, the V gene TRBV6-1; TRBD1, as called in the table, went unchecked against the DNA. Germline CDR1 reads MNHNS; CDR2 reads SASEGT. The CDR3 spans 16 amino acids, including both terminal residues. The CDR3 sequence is CASSDGQGLGAGSAII.

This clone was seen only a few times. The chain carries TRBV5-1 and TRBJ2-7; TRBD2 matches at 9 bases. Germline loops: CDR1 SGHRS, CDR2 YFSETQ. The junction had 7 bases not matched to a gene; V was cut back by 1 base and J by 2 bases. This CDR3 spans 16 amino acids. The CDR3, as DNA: TGCGCCAGCAGCTTGCCTAGCGGGAACCCCACCTACGAGCAGTACTTC. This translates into CASSLPSGNPTYEQYF.

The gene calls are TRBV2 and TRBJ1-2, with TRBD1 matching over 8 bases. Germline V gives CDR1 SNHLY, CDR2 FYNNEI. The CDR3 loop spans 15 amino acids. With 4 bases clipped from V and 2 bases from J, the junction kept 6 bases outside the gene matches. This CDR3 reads CASSAQGALNYGYTF. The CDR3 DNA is TGTGCCAGCAGTGCTCAGGGGGCTTTGAACTATGGCTACACCTTC.

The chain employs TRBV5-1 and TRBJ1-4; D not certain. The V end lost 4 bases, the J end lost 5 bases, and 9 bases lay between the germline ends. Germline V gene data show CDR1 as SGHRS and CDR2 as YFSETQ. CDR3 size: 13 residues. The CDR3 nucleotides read TGCGCCAGCAGCCAACTTATGAATGAAAAACTGTTTTTT. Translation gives CASSQLMNEKLFF.

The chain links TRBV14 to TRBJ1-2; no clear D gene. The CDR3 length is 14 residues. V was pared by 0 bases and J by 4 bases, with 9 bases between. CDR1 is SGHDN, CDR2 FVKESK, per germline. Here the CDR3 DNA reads TGTGCCAGCAGCCAAGATCACACGGCCTATGGCTACACCTTC. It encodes CASSQDHTAYGYTF. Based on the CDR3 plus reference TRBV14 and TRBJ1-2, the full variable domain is EAGVTQFPSHSVIEKGQTVTLRCDPISGHDNLYWYRRVMGKEIKFLLHFVKESKQDESGMPNNRFLAERTGGTYSTLKVQPAELEDSGVYFCASSQDHTAYGYTFGSGTRLTVV.

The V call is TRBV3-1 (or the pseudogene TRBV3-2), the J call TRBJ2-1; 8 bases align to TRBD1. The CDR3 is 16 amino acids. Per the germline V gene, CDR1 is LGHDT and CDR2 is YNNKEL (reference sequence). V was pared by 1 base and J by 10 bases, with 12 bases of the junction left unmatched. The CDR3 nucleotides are TGTGCCAGCAGCCAAGGATCCAGGGGGCCTTTTTACGAGCAGTTCTTC. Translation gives CASSQGSRGPFYEQFF.

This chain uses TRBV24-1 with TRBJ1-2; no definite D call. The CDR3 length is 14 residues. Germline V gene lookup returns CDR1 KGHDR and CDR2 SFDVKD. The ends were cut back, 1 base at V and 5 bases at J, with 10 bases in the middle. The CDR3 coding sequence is TGTGCCACCAGTGATTTAGGCAGGATGTATGGCTACACCTTC. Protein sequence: CATSDLGRMYGYTF.

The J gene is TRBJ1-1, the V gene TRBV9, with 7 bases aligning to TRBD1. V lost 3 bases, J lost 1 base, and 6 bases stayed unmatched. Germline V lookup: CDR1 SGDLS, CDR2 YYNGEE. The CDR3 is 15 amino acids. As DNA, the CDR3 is TGTGCCAGCAGCGCCCAGGGACAGACGAACACTGAAGCTTTCTTT. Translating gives CASSAQGQTNTEAFF.

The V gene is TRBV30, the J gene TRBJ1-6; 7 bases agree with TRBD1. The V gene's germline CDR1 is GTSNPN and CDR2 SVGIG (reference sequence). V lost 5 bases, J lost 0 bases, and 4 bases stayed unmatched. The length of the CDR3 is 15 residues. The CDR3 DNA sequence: TGTGCCTGGGGGACAGAGAGCTCCTATAATTCACCCCTCCACTTT. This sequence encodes CAWGTESSYNSPLHF. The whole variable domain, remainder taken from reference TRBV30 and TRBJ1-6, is SQTIHQWPATLVQPVGSPLSLECTVEGTSNPNLYWYRQAAGRGLQLLFYSVGIGQISSEVPQNLSASRPQDRQFILSSKKLLLSDSGFYLCAWGTESSYNSPLHFGNGTRLTVT.

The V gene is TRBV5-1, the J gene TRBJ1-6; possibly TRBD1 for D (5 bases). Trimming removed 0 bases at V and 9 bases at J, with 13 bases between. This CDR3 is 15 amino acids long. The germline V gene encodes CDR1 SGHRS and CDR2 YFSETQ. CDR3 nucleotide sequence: TGCGCCAGCAGCTTGGAGGGGTCCGAGGGTTCACCCCTCCACTTT. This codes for CASSLEGSEGSPLHF.

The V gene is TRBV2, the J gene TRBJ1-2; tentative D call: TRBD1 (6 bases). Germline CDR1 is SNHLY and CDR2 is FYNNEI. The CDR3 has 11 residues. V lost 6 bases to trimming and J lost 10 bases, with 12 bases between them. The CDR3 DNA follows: TGTGCCAGCAGCGAGACAGGATCCTACACCTTC. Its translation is CASSETGSYTF.

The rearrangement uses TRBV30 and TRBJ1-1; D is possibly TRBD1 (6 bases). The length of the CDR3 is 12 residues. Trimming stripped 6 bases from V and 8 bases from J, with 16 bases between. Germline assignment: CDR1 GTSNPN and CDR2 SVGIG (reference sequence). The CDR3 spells CACSRGGREAFF. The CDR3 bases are TGTGCCTGCTCGCGAGGGGGGCGCGAAGCTTTCTTT. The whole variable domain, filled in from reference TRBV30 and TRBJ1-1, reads SQTIHQWPATLVQPVGSPLSLECTVEGTSNPNLYWYRQAAGRGLQLLFYSVGIGQISSEVPQNLSASRPQDRQFILSSKKLLLSDSGFYLCACSRGGREAFFGQGTRLTVV.

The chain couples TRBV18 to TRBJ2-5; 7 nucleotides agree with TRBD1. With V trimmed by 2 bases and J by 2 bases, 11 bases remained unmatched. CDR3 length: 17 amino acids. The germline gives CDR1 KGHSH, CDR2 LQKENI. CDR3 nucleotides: TGTGCCAGCTCACCATCCGTGCAAAGGGGGCTACAAGAGACCCAGTACTTC. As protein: CASSPSVQRGLQETQYF.

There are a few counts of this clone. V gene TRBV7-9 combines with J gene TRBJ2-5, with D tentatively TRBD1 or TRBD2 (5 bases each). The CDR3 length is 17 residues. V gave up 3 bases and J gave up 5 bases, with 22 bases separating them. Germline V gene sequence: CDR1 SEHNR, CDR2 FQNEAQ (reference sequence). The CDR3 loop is CASSLLIQPLGVETQYF. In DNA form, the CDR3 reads TGTGCCAGCAGCTTGCTTATCCAACCCTTGGGGGTGGAGACCCAGTACTTC.

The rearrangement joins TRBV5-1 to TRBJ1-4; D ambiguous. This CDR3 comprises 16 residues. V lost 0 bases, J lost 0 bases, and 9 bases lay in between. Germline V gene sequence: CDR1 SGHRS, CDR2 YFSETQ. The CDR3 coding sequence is TGCGCCAGCAGCTTGGGGAGACGGTCAACTAATGAAAAACTGTTTTTT. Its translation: CASSLGRRSTNEKLFF.

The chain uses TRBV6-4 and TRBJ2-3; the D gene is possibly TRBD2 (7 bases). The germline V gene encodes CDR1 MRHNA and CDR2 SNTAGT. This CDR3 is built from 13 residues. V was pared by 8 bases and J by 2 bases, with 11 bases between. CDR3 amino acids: CASGAGHTDTQYF. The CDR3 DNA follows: TGTGCCAGCGGAGCGGGACACACAGATACGCAGTATTTT.

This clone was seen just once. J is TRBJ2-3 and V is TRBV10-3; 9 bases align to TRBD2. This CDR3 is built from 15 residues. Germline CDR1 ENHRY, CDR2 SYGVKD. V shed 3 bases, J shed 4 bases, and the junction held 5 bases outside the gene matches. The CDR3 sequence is CAISDPGLAADTQYF. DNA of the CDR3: TGTGCCATCAGTGATCCGGGACTAGCCGCAGATACGCAGTATTTT.

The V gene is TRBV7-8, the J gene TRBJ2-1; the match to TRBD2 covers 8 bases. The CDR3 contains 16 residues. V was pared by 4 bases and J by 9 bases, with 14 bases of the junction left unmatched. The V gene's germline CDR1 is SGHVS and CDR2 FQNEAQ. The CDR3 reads CASSSAGRAAGGEQFF. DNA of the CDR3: TGTGCCAGCAGCTCCGCGGGGCGGGCCGCGGGGGGTGAGCAGTTCTTC.

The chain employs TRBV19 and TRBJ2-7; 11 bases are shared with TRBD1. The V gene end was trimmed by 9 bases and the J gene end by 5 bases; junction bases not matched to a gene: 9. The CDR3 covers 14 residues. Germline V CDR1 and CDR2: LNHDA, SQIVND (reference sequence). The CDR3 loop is CASQRTGGTDEQYF. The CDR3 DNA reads TGTGCCAGCCAAAGGACAGGGGGCACCGACGAGCAGTACTTC.

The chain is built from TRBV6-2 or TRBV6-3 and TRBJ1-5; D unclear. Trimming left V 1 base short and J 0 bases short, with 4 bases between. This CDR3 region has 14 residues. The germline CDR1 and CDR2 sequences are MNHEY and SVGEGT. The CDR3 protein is CASSYLGSNQPQHF. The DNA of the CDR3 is TGTGCCAGCAGTTACTTAGGTAGCAATCAGCCCCAGCATTTT.

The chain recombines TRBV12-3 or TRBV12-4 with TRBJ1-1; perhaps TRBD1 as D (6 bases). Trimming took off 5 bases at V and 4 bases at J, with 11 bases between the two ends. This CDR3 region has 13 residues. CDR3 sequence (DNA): TGTGCCAGCAGTCCACAGGGAGGCACTGAAGCTTTCTTT. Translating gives CASSPQGGTEAFF.

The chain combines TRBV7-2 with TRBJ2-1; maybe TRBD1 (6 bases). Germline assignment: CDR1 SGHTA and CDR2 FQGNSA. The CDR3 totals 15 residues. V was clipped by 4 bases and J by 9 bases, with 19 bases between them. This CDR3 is CASSYAVRGGFEQFF. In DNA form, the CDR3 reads TGTGCCAGCAGCTACGCCGTCAGGGGCGGATTTGAGCAGTTCTTC.

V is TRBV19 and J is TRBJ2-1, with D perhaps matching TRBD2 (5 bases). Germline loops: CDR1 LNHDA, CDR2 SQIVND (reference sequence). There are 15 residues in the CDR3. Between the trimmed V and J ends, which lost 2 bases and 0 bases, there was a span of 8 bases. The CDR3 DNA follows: TGTGCCAGTAGTATAAGAGGGAGCTCCTACAATGAGCAGTTCTTC. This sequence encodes CASSIRGSSYNEQFF. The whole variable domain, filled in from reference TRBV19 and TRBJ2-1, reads DGGITQSPKYLFRKEGQNVTLSCEQNLNHDAMYWYRQDPGQGLRLIYYSQIVNDFQKGDIAEGYSVSREKKESFPLTVTSAQKNPTAFYLCASSIRGSSYNEQFFGPGTRLTVL.